These 7 T cell receptor beta chains came from one sample sequenced in a study of radiotherapy plus CTLA-4 blockade in lung cancer. Sequencing was performed with immunoSEQ multiplex PCR; in TCRdb, only in-frame clones are kept and a portion is missing. The top ten hold roughly 20% of the sample, which has 81,000 or so clones, around 78% seen once. The input for sequencing was peripheral blood, taken from a patient treated with radiotherapy plus ipilimumab. Every receptor here comes from a human donor with non-small cell lung cancer whose response to radiotherapy plus ipilimumab could not be evaluated. Some clones in this sample may be carry-over from other donors' samples.

The chain employs TRBV19 and TRBJ2-5, with TRBD1 matching over 9 bases. The CDR3 loop spans 14 amino acids. From germline, CDR1 is LNHDA and CDR2 SQIVND (reference sequence). V was clipped by 6 bases and J by 3 bases; unmatched bases: 5. The DNA for the CDR3 is TGTGCCAGTAGCAACGGACAGGGGAAAGAGACCCAGTACTTC. It translates to CASSNGQGKETQYF.

The V call is TRBV5-6, the J call TRBJ1-6; TRBD1 aligns across 9 bases. The V segment lost 3 bases and the J segment 9 bases; nucleotides outside the gene matches: 7. The CDR3 contains 15 residues. Per germline, CDR1 SGHDT and CDR2 YYEEEE. For the CDR3, the DNA is TGTGCCAGCAGCTCGGGGACAGGGATCTCTTCACCCCTCCACTTT. As protein: CASSSGTGISSPLHF.

This clone is deemed medium-sized. The chain is built from TRBV4-3 and TRBJ2-1; 8 nucleotides line up with TRBD2. This CDR3 contains 15 residues. V lost 0 bases and J lost 5; bases outside the gene matches: 3. CDR1 and CDR2 (germline): LGHNA, YSLEER. The chain's CDR3 is CASSQETGGDNEQFF. The CDR3 bases are TGCGCCAGCAGCCAAGAGACGGGGGGGGACAATGAGCAGTTCTTC.

The table lists this clone with a count of one. The chain couples TRBV10-3 to TRBJ2-7; 11 bases align to TRBD1. Trimming at V came to 10 bases and at J to 0 bases, leaving 11 bases not matched to a gene. The CDR3 runs to 16 residues. Germline V gene data show CDR1 as ENHRY and CDR2 as SYGVKD. In nucleotides, the CDR3 is TGTGCCACCCTAGCTAGGGGACAGGGGGGCTCCTACGAGCAGTACTTC. This sequence encodes CATLARGQGGSYEQYF.

The chain couples TRBV6-5 to TRBJ1-2; 7 bases are a match to TRBD1. The CDR3 length is 13 residues. Unmatched junction bases numbered 7, after V lost 8 bases and J lost 4 bases. CDR1 MNHEY and CDR2 SVGAGI come from the germline V gene. CDR3 in amino acids: CASWLGGAYGYTF. CDR3 coding DNA: TGTGCCAGCTGGTTAGGGGGCGCCTATGGCTACACCTTC.

A few counts support this clone. This chain joins TRBV6-6 and TRBJ1-4, with 7 bases aligning to TRBD1. V lost 4 bases and J lost 4; bases outside the gene matches: 3. The germline V gene encodes CDR1 MNHNY and CDR2 SVGAGI (reference sequence). This CDR3 is 14 amino acids long. This CDR3 reads CASSFTGDNEKLFF. The CDR3 region has the DNA TGTGCCAGCAGTTTCACAGGGGATAATGAAAAACTGTTTTTT.

The chain has TRBV12-5 and TRBJ1-1, with D hard to call. The CDR3 extends over 13 amino acids. Germline CDR1 LGHNT, CDR2 FRNRAP. V lost 4 bases and J 3 bases, leaving 9 bases between the germline ends. This CDR3 is CASGSDGYTEAFF. CDR3 DNA: TGTGCTAGTGGTTCAGACGGGTACACTGAAGCTTTCTTT.